This T cell receptor (beta chain) was identified during a study of long-term antiretroviral therapy in people with HIV. A minimum of one pre-ART and two post-ART PBMC samples existed for each donor. There were about 1-10 million cryopreserved PBMC in the samples before DNA extraction. Notes on this clone: Its antigen is unknown.

Study results and limitations: Transplant-donor-level diversity was not reached after ART, though diversity increased. HIV repertoire CDR3 lengths ranged less widely than those of controls.

At the survey level, the v3.0 immunoSEQ assay was run. Data came from immunoSEQ multiplex PCR; TCRdb stores just in-frame clones and leaves some out. Of tens of thousands of clones in the sample, around 85% were seen once. Trimming removed 5 bases from V and 5 bases from J; junction bases left unmatched: 10. This CDR3 spans 15 amino acids. Per germline, CDR1 SGHTA and CDR2 FQGTGA. The receptor's source is a man aged 30 to 45 with HIV. V is TRBV7-3 and J is TRBJ2-5; 8 bases agree with TRBD1. Material: unsorted PBMCs, obtained 0.7 years before starting antiretroviral therapy. CDR3 protein: CASSLRQGNGETQYF. CDR3 nucleotides: TGTGCCAGCAGCCTTAGACAGGGGAACGGGGAGACCCAGTACTTC.